The clone carrying this TCR beta chain was detected many times. Antigen unknown. This record belongs to a study of prognosis after radiotherapy for stage I lung cancer. In the study overall: Across the cohort, concurrent therapy accompanying stereotactic body radiotherapy was administered to no patient.

Study observations and caveats: With medians of approximately 10,000 versus 7,000, unique TCR clone counts fell after stereotactic body radiation therapy. Following stereotactic body radiation therapy, patients who went on to develop distant metastases had lower Shannon entropy.

Genomic DNA yielded TCR beta CDR3, amplified by two-round multiplex PCR. Primers were specific to each TRBV and TRBJ gene in first-round PCR. Universal primers were used for second-round PCR. One entry per CDR3 protein results from TCRdb running MiXCR on the multiplex PCR reads. Of approximately 30,000 distinct CDR3 sequences listed, about a third are singletons. V lost 3 bases and J lost 0, with 14 bases in between. The V gene's germline CDR1 is DFQATT and CDR2 SNEGSKA (reference sequence). This CDR3 region has 15 residues. This specimen consisted of PBMCs, obtained before or after stereotactic body radiation therapy (not recorded which). The V and J genes are TRBV20-1 and TRBJ1-2, with TRBD1 as a possible D gene (5 bases). The clonotype originates from a donor aged 50 or older with non-small cell lung cancer. The CDR3 DNA reads TGCAGTGCTAGTCCCGACAGCGATACTAACTATGGCTACACCTTC. Amino acid sequence: CSASPDSDTNYGYTF.